This T cell receptor (beta chain) comes out of a study of T cell repertoires in cytomegalovirus infection. Background on the study: Newly reported HLA-C-restricted and thoroughly characterized HLA-B-restricted CMV epitopes were employed. Findings and limits, study-wide: CMV-specific TCR beta clonotypes restricted by HLA-C were the ones dominating the ex vivo response. Cumulative frequency of public TCR beta families picked out carriers of CMV plus the relevant HLA.

As regards this clonotype: The antigen is undetermined.

This CDR3 is 13 amino acids long. In germline, CDR1 is MDHEN, CDR2 SYDVKM. The V and J ends lost 5 bases and 4 bases, in that order; junction bases with no gene match: 4. Via MiXCR, TCRdb re-called the reads, giving one row per CDR3 protein. This repertoire shows 110,000 or so distinct CDR3 sequences, around 30% found once; its top ten account for less than 45%. This TCR was sampled from a human donor in good health (CMV status not recorded). Some clones in this sample may be carry-over from other donors' samples. The rearrangement joins TRBV28 to TRBJ1-1; TRBD1 agrees at 7 bases. Specimen: CD8+ T cells from cultured PBMCs, collected from culture after CMV antigen stimulation. In DNA, the CDR3 is TGTGCCAGCAGTGCGACAGGGCTCACTGAAGCTTTCTTT. Its protein product is CASSATGLTEAFF.